Shown below are 11 T cell receptor beta chains from a single sample sequenced in a study of T cell responses to AZD1222 COVID-19 vaccine. Sequencing was performed with immunoSEQ multiplex PCR; in TCRdb, only in-frame clones are kept and a portion is missing. The sample yields 70,000 to 95,000 clones, about nine tenths seen once. The source material was peripheral blood, sampled on day 0 of MenACWY control vaccination. The receptors here all came from an adult in good health.

This rearrangement joins TRBV9 to TRBJ2-2, with 9 bases matching TRBD2. CDR3 size: 15 residues. The germline CDR1 and CDR2 sequences are SGDLS and YYNGEE. J lost 7 bases, V lost 2 bases, and 6 bases had no gene match. The CDR3 sequence is CASSVGGGAVGELFF. The CDR3 DNA follows: TGTGCCAGCAGCGTCGGCGGGGGGGCGGTCGGGGAGCTGTTTTTT.

The chain uses TRBV7-8 and TRBJ1-4; 8 nucleotides line up with TRBD1. V was pared by 5 bases and J by 6 bases, with 14 bases of the junction left unmatched. From germline, CDR1 is SGHVS and CDR2 FQNEAQ. This CDR3 contains 17 residues. CDR3 nucleotides: TGTGCCAGCAGCCTCATCACAGGGGGACTAGAGGATGAAAAACTGTTTTTT. Its translation is CASSLITGGLEDEKLFF.

The rearrangement joins TRBV9 to TRBJ1-2; 10 nucleotides match TRBD1. After removal of 3 bases from V and 8 bases from J, the junction contained 4 bases not matched to a gene. There are 13 residues in the CDR3. Germline values: CDR1 SGDLS, CDR2 YYNGEE. This CDR3 reads CASSAGTGDGYTF. DNA for the CDR3: TGTGCCAGCAGCGCCGGGACAGGGGACGGCTACACCTTC.

This clone was detected only once. The gene calls are TRBV19 and TRBJ2-7, with D possibly TRBD1 on 6 matching bases. The CDR3 length is 13 residues. V lost 7 bases to trimming and J lost 3 bases, with 13 bases between them. The germline V gene encodes CDR1 LNHDA and CDR2 SQIVND (reference sequence). The CDR3 DNA is TGTGCCAGTACCGCAGGGGTTGGCTACGAGCAGTACTTC. Translation gives CASTAGVGYEQYF.

The V and J genes are TRBV9 and TRBJ1-3; D might be TRBD1 (5 bases). Germline V gene lookup returns CDR1 SGDLS and CDR2 YYNGEE. The CDR3 spans 19 residues. With 0 bases removed from V and 1 base from J, the gap between germline ends came to 20 bases. CDR3: CASSVGFLSEGSSGNTIYF. The DNA of the CDR3 is TGTGCCAGCAGCGTAGGTTTTCTTTCGGAGGGGTCGTCTGGAAACACCATATATTTT.

The V call is TRBV6-1, the J call TRBJ1-6; no clear D. The V gene's germline CDR1 is MNHNS and CDR2 SASEGT. The CDR3 is made up of 15 amino acids. V lost 5 bases and J lost 7, with 15 bases in between. CDR3 nucleotide sequence: TGTGCCAGCAGTCAATCGGGCCGGAACAATTCACCCCTCCACTTT. As protein: CASSQSGRNNSPLHF.

This rearrangement joins TRBV24-1 to TRBJ1-5; D uncertain. Looked up from germline, CDR1 is KGHDR and CDR2 is SFDVKD. The CDR3 extends over 15 amino acids. Trimming took off 3 bases at V and 0 bases at J, with 8 bases between the two ends. The CDR3 reads CATSDGWSSNQPQHF. As DNA, the CDR3 is TGTGCCACCAGTGATGGCTGGAGTAGCAATCAGCCCCAGCATTTT.

The chain combines TRBV5-1 with TRBJ1-3; TRBD1 might be the D (5 bases). Trimming left V 5 bases short and J 6 bases short, with 9 bases between. The CDR3 loop spans 12 amino acids. Germline assignment: CDR1 SGHRS and CDR2 YFSETQ. CDR3 nucleotides: TGCGCCAGCAGTTCGGGGGAAAACACCATATATTTT. Amino acids: CASSSGENTIYF. Looking up the rest from reference TRBV5-1 and TRBJ1-3 gives the full variable domain: KAGVTQTPRYLIKTRGQQVTLSCSPISGHRSVSWYQQTPGQGLQFLFEYFSETQRNKGNFPGRFSGRQFSNSRSEMNVSTLELGDSALYLCASSSGENTIYFGEGSWLTVV.

The chain carries TRBV19 and TRBJ1-1; D is possibly TRBD1 (5 bases). CDR3 length: 13 amino acids. Between the trimmed V and J ends, which lost 6 bases and 6 bases, there was a span of 14 bases. CDR1 is LNHDA and CDR2 is SQIVND in the germline V gene (reference sequence). The CDR3 protein is CASRRGVIAEAFF. The CDR3, as DNA: TGTGCCAGTAGACGAGGGGTTATCGCTGAAGCTTTCTTT.

The chain links TRBV5-1 to TRBJ2-5; tentative D call: TRBD2 (5 bases). The CDR3 runs to 15 residues. The ends were cut back, 0 bases at V and 5 bases at J, with 14 bases in the middle. From germline, CDR1 is SGHRS and CDR2 YFSETQ. The CDR3 loop is CASSLESGTRETQYF. CDR3 DNA: TGCGCCAGCAGCTTGGAGTCGGGAACGCGGGAGACCCAGTACTTC.

The chain joins TRBV29-1 to TRBJ1-2, with D unresolved. The V end lost 1 base, the J end lost 6 bases, and 12 bases lay between the germline ends. The length of the CDR3 is 13 residues. In germline, CDR1 is SQVTM, CDR2 ANQGSEA. The CDR3 sequence is CSVEADGSHGYTF. CDR3 coding DNA: TGCAGCGTTGAAGCCGACGGAAGCCATGGCTACACCTTC.